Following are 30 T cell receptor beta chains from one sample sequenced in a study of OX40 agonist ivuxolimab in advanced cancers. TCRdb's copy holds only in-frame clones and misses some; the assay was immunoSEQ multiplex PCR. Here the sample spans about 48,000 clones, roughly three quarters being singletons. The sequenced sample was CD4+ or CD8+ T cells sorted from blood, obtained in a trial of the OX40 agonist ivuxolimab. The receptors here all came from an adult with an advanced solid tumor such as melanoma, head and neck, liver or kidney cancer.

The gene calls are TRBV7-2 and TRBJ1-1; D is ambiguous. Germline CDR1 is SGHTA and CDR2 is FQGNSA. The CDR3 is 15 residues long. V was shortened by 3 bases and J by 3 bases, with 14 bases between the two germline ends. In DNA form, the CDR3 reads TGTGCCAGCAGCTTTTCACGGGTCGGGGACACTGAAGCTTTCTTT. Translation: CASSFSRVGDTEAFF. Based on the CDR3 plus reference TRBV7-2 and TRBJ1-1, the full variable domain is GAGVSQSPSNKVTEKGKDVELRCDPISGHTALYWYRQSLGQGLEFLIYFQGNSAPDKSGLPSDRFSAERTGGSVSTLTIQRTQQEDSAVYLCASSFSRVGDTEAFFGQGTRLTVV.

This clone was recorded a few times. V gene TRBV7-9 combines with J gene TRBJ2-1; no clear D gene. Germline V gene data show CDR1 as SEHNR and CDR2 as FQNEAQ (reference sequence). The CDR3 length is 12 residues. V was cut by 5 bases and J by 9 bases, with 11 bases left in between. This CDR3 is CASSAGLTEQFF. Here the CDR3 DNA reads TGTGCCAGCAGCGCCGGGTTGACTGAGCAGTTCTTC.

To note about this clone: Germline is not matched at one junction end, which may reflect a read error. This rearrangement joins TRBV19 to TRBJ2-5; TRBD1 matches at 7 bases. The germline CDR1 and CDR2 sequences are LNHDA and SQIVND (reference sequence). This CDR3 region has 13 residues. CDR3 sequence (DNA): TGTGCCAGTAGTCTAGACAGGGAAGAGACCCAGTACTTC. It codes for CASSLDREETQYF.

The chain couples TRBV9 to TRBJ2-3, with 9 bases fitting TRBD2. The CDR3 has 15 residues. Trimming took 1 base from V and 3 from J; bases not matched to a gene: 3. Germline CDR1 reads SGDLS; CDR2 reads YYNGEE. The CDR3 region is CASSVLGLATDTQYF. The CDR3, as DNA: TGTGCCAGCAGCGTATTGGGACTAGCAACAGATACGCAGTATTTT.

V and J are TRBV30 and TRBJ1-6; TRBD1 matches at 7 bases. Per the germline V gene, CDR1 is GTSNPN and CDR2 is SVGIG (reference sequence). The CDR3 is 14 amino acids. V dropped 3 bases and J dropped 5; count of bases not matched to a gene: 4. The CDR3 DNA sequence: TGTGCCTGGAGGGGACAGACTAATAATTCACCCCTCCACTTT. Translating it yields CAWRGQTNNSPLHF.

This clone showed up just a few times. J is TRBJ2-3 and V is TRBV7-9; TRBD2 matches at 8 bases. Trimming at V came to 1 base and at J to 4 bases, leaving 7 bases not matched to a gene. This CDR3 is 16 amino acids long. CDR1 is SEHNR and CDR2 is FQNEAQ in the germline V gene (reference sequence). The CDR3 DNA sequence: TGTGCCAGCAGCTTAGTGAGCGGGAGTGGCGCAGATACGCAGTATTTT. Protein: CASSLVSGSGADTQYF.

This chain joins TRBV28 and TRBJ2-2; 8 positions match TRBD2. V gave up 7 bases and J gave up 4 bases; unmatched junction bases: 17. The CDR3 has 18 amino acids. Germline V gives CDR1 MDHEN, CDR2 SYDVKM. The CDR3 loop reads CASTPRGGIYEGTGELFF. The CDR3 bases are TGTGCCAGCACGCCCCGGGGGGGGATCTATGAGGGCACCGGGGAGCTGTTTTTT.

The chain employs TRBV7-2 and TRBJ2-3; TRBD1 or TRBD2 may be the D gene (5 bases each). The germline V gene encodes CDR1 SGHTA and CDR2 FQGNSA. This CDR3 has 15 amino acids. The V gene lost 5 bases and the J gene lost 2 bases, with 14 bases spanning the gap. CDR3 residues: CASSLGTGNTDTQYF. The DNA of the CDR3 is TGTGCCAGCAGCCTGGGGACGGGGAACACAGATACGCAGTATTTT.

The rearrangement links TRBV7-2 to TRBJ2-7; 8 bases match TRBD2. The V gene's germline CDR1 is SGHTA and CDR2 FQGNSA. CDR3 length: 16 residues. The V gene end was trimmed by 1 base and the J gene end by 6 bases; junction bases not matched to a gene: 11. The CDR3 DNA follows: TGTGCCAGCAGCTTAGAAGGTGCGCGGCTAGCGGGCGAGCAGTACTTC. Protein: CASSLEGARLAGEQYF.

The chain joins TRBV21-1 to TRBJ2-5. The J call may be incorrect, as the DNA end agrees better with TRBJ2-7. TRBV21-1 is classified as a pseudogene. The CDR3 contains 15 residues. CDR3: CASSKAEGPRYEQYF. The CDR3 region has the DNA TGTGCCAGCAGCAAAGCGGAAGGCCCCCGTTACGAGCAGTACTTC.

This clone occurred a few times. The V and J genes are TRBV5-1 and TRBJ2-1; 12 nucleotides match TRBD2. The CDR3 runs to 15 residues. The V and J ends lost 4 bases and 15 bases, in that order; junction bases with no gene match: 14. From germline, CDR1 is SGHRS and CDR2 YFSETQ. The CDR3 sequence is CASSPDPGLAGSRFF. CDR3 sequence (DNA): TGCGCCAGCAGCCCCGATCCGGGACTAGCGGGCTCTCGGTTCTTC.

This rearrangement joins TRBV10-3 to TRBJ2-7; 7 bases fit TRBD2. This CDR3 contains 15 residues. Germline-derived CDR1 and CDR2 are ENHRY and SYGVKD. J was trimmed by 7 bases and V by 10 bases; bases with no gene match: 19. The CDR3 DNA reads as TGTGCCACTAAAGGATTTCTGGGGGAGGGCCAGGAGCAGTACTTC. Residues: CATKGFLGEGQEQYF.

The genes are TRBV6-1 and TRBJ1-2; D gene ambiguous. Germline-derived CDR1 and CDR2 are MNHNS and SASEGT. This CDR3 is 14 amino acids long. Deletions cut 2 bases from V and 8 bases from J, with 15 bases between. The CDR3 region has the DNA TGTGCCAGCAGTGAATTTGGCAGTGAGGAAGGCTACACCTTC. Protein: CASSEFGSEEGYTF.

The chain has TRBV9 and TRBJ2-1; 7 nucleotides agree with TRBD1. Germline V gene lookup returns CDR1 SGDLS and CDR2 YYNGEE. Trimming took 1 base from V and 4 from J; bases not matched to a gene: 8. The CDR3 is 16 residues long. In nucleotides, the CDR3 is TGTGCCAGCAGCGTATCTCACAGGGGCGATTACAATGAGCAGTTCTTC. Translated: CASSVSHRGDYNEQFF.

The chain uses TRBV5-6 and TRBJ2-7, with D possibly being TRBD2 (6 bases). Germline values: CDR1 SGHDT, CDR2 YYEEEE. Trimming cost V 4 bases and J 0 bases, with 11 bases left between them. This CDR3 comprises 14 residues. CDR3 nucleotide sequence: TGTGCCAGCAGCCAGACGGGGGTCTCCTACGAGCAGTACTTC. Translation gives CASSQTGVSYEQYF.

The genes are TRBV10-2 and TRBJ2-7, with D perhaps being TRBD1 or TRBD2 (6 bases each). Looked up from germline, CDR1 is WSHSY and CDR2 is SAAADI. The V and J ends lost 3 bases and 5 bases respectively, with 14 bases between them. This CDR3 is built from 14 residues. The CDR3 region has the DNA TGCGCCAGCAGTGATCGGGGGCCTGGGGACGAGCAGTACTTC. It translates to CASSDRGPGDEQYF.

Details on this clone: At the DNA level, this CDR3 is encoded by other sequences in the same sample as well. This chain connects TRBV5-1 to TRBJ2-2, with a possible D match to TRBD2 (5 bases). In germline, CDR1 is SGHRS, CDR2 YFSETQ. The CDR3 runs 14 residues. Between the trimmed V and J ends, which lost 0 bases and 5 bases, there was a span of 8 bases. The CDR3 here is CASSLAGVTGELFF. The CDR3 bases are TGCGCCAGCAGCTTGGCCGGGGTGACCGGGGAGCTGTTTTTT. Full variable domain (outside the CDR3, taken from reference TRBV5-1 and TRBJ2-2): KAGVTQTPRYLIKTRGQQVTLSCSPISGHRSVSWYQQTPGQGLQFLFEYFSETQRNKGNFPGRFSGRQFSNSRSEMNVSTLELGDSALYLCASSLAGVTGELFFGEGSRLTVL.

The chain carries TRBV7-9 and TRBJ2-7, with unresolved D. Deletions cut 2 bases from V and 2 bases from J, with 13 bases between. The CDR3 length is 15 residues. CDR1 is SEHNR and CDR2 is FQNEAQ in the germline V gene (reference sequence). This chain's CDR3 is CASSLPRTPPYEQYF. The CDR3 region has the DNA TGTGCCAGCAGCTTACCCCGCACGCCTCCCTACGAGCAGTACTTC.

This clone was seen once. The CDR3 loop reads CASSYSSFETYEQYF. In nucleotides, the CDR3 is TGTGCCAGCAGTTACTCGAGTTTTGAGACCTACGAGCAGTACTTC. The chain is built from TRBV6-5 and TRBJ2-7; D is unresolved. The germline V gene encodes CDR1 MNHEY and CDR2 SVGAGI. V was shortened by 0 bases and J by 2 bases, with 11 bases between the two germline ends. CDR3 size: 15 residues.

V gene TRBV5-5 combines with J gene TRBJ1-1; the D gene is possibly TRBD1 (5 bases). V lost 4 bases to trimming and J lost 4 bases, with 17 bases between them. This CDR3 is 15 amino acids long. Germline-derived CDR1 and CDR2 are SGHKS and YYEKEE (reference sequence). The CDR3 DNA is TGTGCCAGCAGCCTCAATCTCCCAGGGTTCACTGAAGCTTTCTTT. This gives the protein CASSLNLPGFTEAFF.

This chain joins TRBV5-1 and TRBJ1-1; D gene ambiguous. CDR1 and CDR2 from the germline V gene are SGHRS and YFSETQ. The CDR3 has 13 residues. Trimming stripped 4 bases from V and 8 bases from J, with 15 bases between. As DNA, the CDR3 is TGCGCCAGCAGCCCCGCGGTAGTTGGCGAAGCTTTCTTT. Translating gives CASSPAVVGEAFF. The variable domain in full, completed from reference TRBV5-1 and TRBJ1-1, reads KAGVTQTPRYLIKTRGQQVTLSCSPISGHRSVSWYQQTPGQGLQFLFEYFSETQRNKGNFPGRFSGRQFSNSRSEMNVSTLELGDSALYLCASSPAVVGEAFFGQGTRLTVV.

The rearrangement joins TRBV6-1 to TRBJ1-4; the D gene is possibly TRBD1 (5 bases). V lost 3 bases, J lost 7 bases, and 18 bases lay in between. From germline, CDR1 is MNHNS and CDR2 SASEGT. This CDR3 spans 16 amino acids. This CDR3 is CASSDEARGGGEKLFF. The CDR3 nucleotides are TGTGCCAGCAGTGACGAGGCACGGGGCGGGGGTGAAAAACTGTTTTTT.

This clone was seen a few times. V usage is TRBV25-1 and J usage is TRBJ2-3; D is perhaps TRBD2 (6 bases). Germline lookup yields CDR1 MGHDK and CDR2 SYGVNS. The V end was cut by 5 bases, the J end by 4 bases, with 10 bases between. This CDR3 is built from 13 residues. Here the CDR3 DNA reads TGTGCCAGCAGTCGGGACTTCGCAGATACGCAGTATTTT. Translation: CASSRDFADTQYF.

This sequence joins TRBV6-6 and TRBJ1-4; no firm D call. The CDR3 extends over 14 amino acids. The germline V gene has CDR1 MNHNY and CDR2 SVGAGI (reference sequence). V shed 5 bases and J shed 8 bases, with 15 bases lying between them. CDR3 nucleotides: TGTGCCAGCAGTCCGCAGTCTTCGTTGGAAAAACTGTTTTTT. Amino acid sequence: CASSPQSSLEKLFF.

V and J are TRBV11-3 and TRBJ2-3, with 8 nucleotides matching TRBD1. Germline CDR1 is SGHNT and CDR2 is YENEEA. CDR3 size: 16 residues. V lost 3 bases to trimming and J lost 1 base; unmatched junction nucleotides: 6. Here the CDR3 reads CASSLGRGQGTDTQYF. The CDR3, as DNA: TGTGCCAGCAGCTTGGGCAGGGGGCAGGGCACAGATACGCAGTATTTT. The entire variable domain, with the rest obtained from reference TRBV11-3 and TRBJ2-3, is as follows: EAGVVQSPRYKIIEKKQPVAFWCNPISGHNTLYWYLQNLGQGPELLIRYENEEAVDDSQLPKDRFSAERLKGVDSTLKIQPAELGDSAVYLCASSLGRGQGTDTQYFGPGTRLTVL.

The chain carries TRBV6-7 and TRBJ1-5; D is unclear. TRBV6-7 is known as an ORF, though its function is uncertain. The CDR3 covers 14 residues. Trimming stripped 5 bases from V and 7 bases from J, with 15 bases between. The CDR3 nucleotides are TGTGCCAGCAGTCCTGGACCACCGGGACAGCCCCAGCATTTT. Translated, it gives CASSPGPPGQPQHF.

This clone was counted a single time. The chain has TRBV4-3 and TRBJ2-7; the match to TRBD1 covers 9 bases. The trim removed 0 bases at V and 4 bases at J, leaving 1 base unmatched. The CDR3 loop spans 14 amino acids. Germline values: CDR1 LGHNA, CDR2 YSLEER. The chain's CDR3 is CASSQEDRGYEQYF. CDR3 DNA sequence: TGCGCCAGCAGCCAAGAGGACAGGGGTTACGAGCAGTACTTC.

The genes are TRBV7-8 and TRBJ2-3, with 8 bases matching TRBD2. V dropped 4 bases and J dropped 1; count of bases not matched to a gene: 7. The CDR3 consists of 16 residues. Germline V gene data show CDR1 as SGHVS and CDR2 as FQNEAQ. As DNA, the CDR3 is TGTGCCAGCAGCTCGGAAGGGCGGGGGGGCACAGATACGCAGTATTTT. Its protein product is CASSSEGRGGTDTQYF.

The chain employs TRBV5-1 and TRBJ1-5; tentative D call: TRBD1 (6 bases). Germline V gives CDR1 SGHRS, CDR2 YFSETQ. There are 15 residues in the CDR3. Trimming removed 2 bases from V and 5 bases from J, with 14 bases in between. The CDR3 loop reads CASSLSPQGDQPQHF. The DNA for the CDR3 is TGCGCCAGCAGCTTAAGCCCACAGGGCGATCAGCCCCAGCATTTT.

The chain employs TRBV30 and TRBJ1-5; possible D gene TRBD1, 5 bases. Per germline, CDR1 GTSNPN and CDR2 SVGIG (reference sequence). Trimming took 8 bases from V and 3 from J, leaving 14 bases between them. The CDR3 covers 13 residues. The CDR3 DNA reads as TGTGCCGGGGACGGAGGCTACAATCAGCCCCAGCATTTT. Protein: CAGDGGYNQPQHF.